The text below deals with one TCR beta chain. Its specificity is not known. The CDR3 is 14 residues long. V was pared by 5 bases and J by 8 bases, with 15 bases between. Germline V lookup: CDR1 LNHDA, CDR2 SQIVND (reference sequence). Amplification used 60 Vbeta primers and 13 Jbeta primers. Assay used: immunoSEQ multiplex PCR; TCRdb lists only in-frame clones, some missing. The sample contains around 150,000 clones, roughly three quarters of which appear only once. The sample comes from a study of cytomegalovirus exposure and HLA in healthy donors. Study findings and constraints: An ancestry cluster, one associated with Asian ancestry, reportedly showed fewer N-insertions than the approximately 650-donor mean in a later analysis. A few chains tied to CMV proved CMV antigen-specific in vitro.

The chain carries TRBV19 and TRBJ1-4; D remains ambiguous. The sequencing sample was made of PBMCs. This TCR came from a man aged 30 to 45 in good health and CMV-seronegative. For the CDR3, the DNA is TGTGCCAGTAGTCCCTCGGCTGCGGGGGAAAAACTGTTTTTT. Its protein product is CASSPSAAGEKLFF. Supplemented by reference TRBV19 and TRBJ1-4, the full variable domain reads DGGITQSPKYLFRKEGQNVTLSCEQNLNHDAMYWYRQDPGQGLRLIYYSQIVNDFQKGDIAEGYSVSREKKESFPLTVTSAQKNPTAFYLCASSPSAAGEKLFFGSGTQLSVL.